The clone carrying this T cell receptor beta chain was recorded a few times. The data were taken from a study of T cells after yellow fever vaccination. Each CDR3 protein is one row after TCRdb ran MiXCR on the 5' RACE reads. This sample has under 550,000 distinct CDR3 sequences, with roughly a fifth found just once. The sample here was PBMCs, taken roughly 20 days after the first yellow fever vaccination. The clonotype comes from a man aged 18 to 29 who received the YFV17D yellow fever vaccine.

CDR3: CATSNADSYNEKLFF. For the CDR3, the DNA is TGTGCCACCAGCAACGCCGACAGCTATAATGAAAAACTGTTTTTT. The rearrangement uses TRBV15 and TRBJ1-4, with a tentative D call TRBD1 (5 bases). CDR3 size: 15 residues. The germline gives CDR1 LNHNV, CDR2 YYDKDF (reference sequence). Trimming pared 4 bases from V and 4 bases from J, leaving 13 bases between.